This TCR beta chain stems from a study of T cells in Graves' hyperthyroidism and ophthalmopathy. Study-level findings and limits: Ophthalmopathy and stable hyperthyroidism were told apart by a 13 V-J model. Researchers found most expanded thyroid clonotypes above 0.001 in blood as well.

Trimming took off 8 bases at V and 11 bases at J, with 15 bases between the two ends. The CDR3 loop spans 11 amino acids. CDR1 is MNHNS, CDR2 SASEGT, per germline. As concerns this clonotype: Antigen specificity is unknown.

The authors deemed Graves' hyperthyroidism stable absent ophthalmopathy progression within 18 months. A patient was excluded if there was uncontrolled infection, other autoimmune disease, pregnancy or lactation. RNA transcripts were the template for amplifying TCR beta CDR3 regions. In the first-round RT-PCR of the TCR CDR3, the HTBI primer set was used. Each CDR3 protein gets one entry after TCRdb re-called the multiplex PCR reads with MiXCR. The top ten hold approximately 35% of the sample, which has about 320,000 distinct CDR3 sequences, around a sixth seen once. Sequenced input: blood. The receptor comes from a young man with Graves' hyperthyroidism. This chain uses TRBV6-1 with TRBJ1-1; weak D call: TRBD1 (5 bases). Here the CDR3 DNA reads TGTGCCAGCGGTACCCGGGAGGGGGCTTTCTTT. Encoded protein: CASGTREGAFF.